The 21 T cell receptor beta chains below come from one sample, sequenced in a study of early T cells in non-severe SARS-CoV-2 infection. TCRdb itself ran the 5' RACE reads through MiXCR, one entry per CDR3 protein. The table has tens of thousands of distinct CDR3 sequences, approximately 15% seen once. Sample: whole blood, taken at baseline. These receptors originate from an adult who was a healthcare worker with PCR-confirmed SARS-CoV-2 infection or an uninfected control (not recorded which).

Only a few counts were recorded for this clonotype. This chain joins TRBV14 and TRBJ2-3, with 13 bases matching TRBD2. From germline, CDR1 is SGHDN and CDR2 FVKESK. The CDR3 sequence is 17 residues long. Losses at the gene ends were 3 bases for V and 11 bases for J; bases not matched to a gene: 14. For the CDR3, the DNA is TGTGCCAGCAGCCATCCGGGACTAGCGGGGAATCACCTAGAGCAGTATTTT. Translated: CASSHPGLAGNHLEQYF.

This clonotype showed up many times. This chain connects TRBV20-1 to TRBJ1-1, with D unclear. Trimming left V 1 base short and J 2 bases short, with 5 bases between. This CDR3 region has 12 residues. The germline V gene has CDR1 DFQATT and CDR2 SNEGSKA (reference sequence). The CDR3 spells CSARGRNTEAFF. CDR3 sequence (DNA): TGCAGTGCTAGAGGTAGAAACACTGAAGCTTTCTTT.

This clonotype turned up a few times. Written as DNA, the CDR3 is TGTGCCAGCTCACCACCTAGTACAGGATTGAACACTGAAGCTTTCTTT. This gives the protein CASSPPSTGLNTEAFF. This sequence joins TRBV18 and TRBJ1-1; weak D call: TRBD1 (5 bases). The CDR3 totals 16 residues. With 0 bases removed from V and 0 bases from J, the gap between germline ends came to 11 bases. Per germline, CDR1 KGHSH and CDR2 LQKENI.

In its sample, this clonotype was seen a few times. In nucleotides, the CDR3 is TGTGCCAGCAGCCGCCTGGGAGAGAGTGGTGGCTATGGCTACACCTTC. Translation: CASSRLGESGGYGYTF. The genes are TRBV7-9 and TRBJ1-2; unclear D gene. Germline-derived CDR1 and CDR2 are SEHNR and FQNEAQ (reference sequence). The CDR3 consists of 16 residues. V lost 5 bases to trimming and J lost 4 bases, with 20 bases between them.

This clonotype was seen a few times. The chain links TRBV7-8 to TRBJ1-1; perhaps TRBD1 as D (6 bases). The V end lost 8 bases, the J end lost 0 bases, and 16 bases lay between the germline ends. The CDR3 contains 15 residues. Germline CDR1 reads SGHVS; CDR2 reads FQNEAQ. CDR3 loop: CASASLTGMNTEAFF. DNA of the CDR3: TGTGCCAGCGCTTCACTTACAGGGATGAACACTGAAGCTTTCTTT.

Points on this clonotype: Being one base from a much bigger clone, this may be a read error. V usage is TRBV7-2 and J usage is TRBJ2-2, with D maybe TRBD2 (6 bases). Germline assignment: CDR1 SGHTA and CDR2 FQGNSA. Trimming removed 10 bases at V and 4 bases at J, with 19 bases between. The CDR3 sequence is 15 residues long. The CDR3 nucleotides are TGTACCACCGAGCGGGCGGTCAGGAGCACCGGGGAGCTGTTTTTT. Encoded protein: CTTERAVRSTGELFF. The full variable domain, in which reference TRBV7-2 and TRBJ2-2 provide the parts outside the CDR3, is GAGVSQSPSNKVTEKGKDVELRCDPISGHTALYWYRQSLGQGLEFLIYFQGNSAPDKSGLPSDRFSAERTGGSVSTLTIQRTQQEDSAVYLCTTERAVRSTGELFFGEGSRLTVL.

V is TRBV25-1 and J is TRBJ2-5, with D possibly being TRBD1 (6 bases). Deletions cut 1 base from V and 1 base from J, with 10 bases between. Per germline, CDR1 MGHDK and CDR2 SYGVNS. The CDR3 covers 15 residues. In DNA, the CDR3 is TGTGCCAGCAGTGAATCCAGGGGTCCCCAAGAGACCCAGTACTTC. The encoded protein is CASSESRGPQETQYF.

This clonotype was counted between two and nine times. The J gene is TRBJ2-4, the V gene TRBV18; no reliable D call. Germline CDR1 and CDR2: KGHSH and LQKENI. The CDR3 is 14 residues long. V was clipped by 3 bases and J by 3 bases, with 9 bases between them. This CDR3 reads CASSPTEIKNIQYF. The DNA for the CDR3 is TGTGCCAGCTCACCGACGGAAATCAAAAACATTCAGTACTTC.

The chain joins TRBV27 to TRBJ2-1; 13 bases line up with TRBD2. This CDR3 has 15 residues. Trimming removed 2 bases from V and 6 bases from J; junction bases left unmatched: 1. Germline CDR1 reads MNHEY; CDR2 reads SMNVEV (reference sequence). The CDR3: CASSLGLAGVNEQFF. CDR3 nucleotides: TGTGCCAGCAGTTTAGGACTAGCGGGAGTCAATGAGCAGTTCTTC.

This clonotype was picked up a small number of times. This CDR3 is CASSFKSGLETQYF. The CDR3 region has the DNA TGCGCCAGCAGCTTTAAAAGCGGGCTTGAGACCCAGTACTTC. This chain connects TRBV5-1 to TRBJ2-5; possible D gene TRBD2, 6 bases. The CDR3 is 14 amino acids. Germline V gene lookup returns CDR1 SGHRS and CDR2 YFSETQ. V was clipped by 2 bases and J by 5 bases, with 13 bases between them.

By frequency in the sample, this clonotype is medium-sized (0.01 to 0.1%). V gene TRBV5-4 combines with J gene TRBJ2-7, with 10 nucleotides matching TRBD1. J was trimmed by 5 bases and V by 3 bases; bases with no gene match: 8. CDR1 SGHNT and CDR2 YYREEE come from the germline V gene (reference sequence). The CDR3 totals 15 residues. The CDR3: CASSSPGTGVNEQYF. The CDR3 DNA reads TGTGCCAGCAGCTCCCCCGGGACAGGGGTCAACGAGCAGTACTTC. The complete variable domain, with remaining parts taken from reference TRBV5-4 and TRBJ2-7, reads ETGVTQSPTHLIKTRGQQVTLRCSSQSGHNTVSWYQQALGQGPQFIFQYYREEENGRGNFPPRFSGLQFPNYSSELNVNALELDDSALYLCASSSPGTGVNEQYFGPGTRLTVT.

This clonotype was picked up many times. J is TRBJ1-5 and V is TRBV24-1; D gene ambiguous. The germline V gene has CDR1 KGHDR and CDR2 SFDVKD. CDR3 length equals 13 residues. V lost 6 bases to trimming and J lost 7 bases, with 12 bases between them. CDR3 in DNA: TGTGCCACCAGTTCCGGGGTGAACCAGCCCCAGCATTTT. Protein: CATSSGVNQPQHF.

This clonotype was seen more than once but under ten times. The CDR3 DNA sequence: TGTGCCAGCAGCTGGACTAGCGGGAACTCCTACAATGAGCAGTTCTTC. It specifies CASSWTSGNSYNEQFF. The chain combines TRBV7-2 with TRBJ2-1; 12 bases match TRBD2. Germline lookup yields CDR1 SGHTA and CDR2 FQGNSA. This CDR3 has 16 amino acids. J lost 0 bases, V lost 4 bases, and 1 base had no gene match.

This clonotype showed up many times. The rearrangement uses TRBV20-1 and TRBJ2-7; 15 positions agree with TRBD2. After removal of 5 bases from V and 4 bases from J, the junction contained 3 bases not matched to a gene. The CDR3 contains 14 residues. Germline CDR1 is DFQATT and CDR2 is SNEGSKA (reference sequence). The DNA for the CDR3 is TGCAGTGCTGGACTAGCGGGAGGGTTTTACGAGCAGTACTTC. Translating it yields CSAGLAGGFYEQYF.

V usage is TRBV18 and J usage is TRBJ2-1; a weak D match, TRBD1 (6 bases). Trimming pared 5 bases from V and 0 bases from J, leaving 8 bases between. CDR3 length: 14 residues. Germline lookup yields CDR1 KGHSH and CDR2 LQKENI. CDR3 bases: TGTGCCAGCTCAACGGACAGCTCCTACAATGAGCAGTTCTTC. Its translation: CASSTDSSYNEQFF.

The rearrangement joins TRBV6-5 to TRBJ1-6; D ambiguous. There are 14 residues in the CDR3. Looked up from germline, CDR1 is MNHEY and CDR2 is SVGAGI. Trimming cost V 6 bases and J 9 bases, with 15 bases left between them. The CDR3 protein is CASSLRGDGSPLHF. CDR3 bases: TGTGCCAGCAGCCTACGGGGTGATGGTTCACCCCTCCACTTT.

The genes are TRBV7-9 and TRBJ2-1; 7 bases agree with TRBD1. Germline lookup yields CDR1 SEHNR and CDR2 FQNEAQ (reference sequence). This CDR3 is built from 14 residues. V shed 7 bases, J shed 7 bases, and the junction held 10 bases outside the gene matches. The CDR3 sequence: CASTLTGLNNEQFF. Written as DNA, the CDR3 is TGTGCCAGCACCCTGACAGGGTTAAATAATGAGCAGTTCTTC.

This clonotype was observed a handful of times. The rearrangement joins TRBV7-9 to TRBJ2-5, with 14 bases lining up with TRBD2. Trimming took 4 bases from V and 5 from J; bases not matched to a gene: 9. The CDR3 extends over 17 amino acids. Per the germline V gene, CDR1 is SEHNR and CDR2 is FQNEAQ (reference sequence). The CDR3 sequence: CASSSKTSGRALETQYF. In DNA, the CDR3 is TGTGCCAGCAGCTCCAAGACTAGCGGGAGGGCCCTGGAGACCCAGTACTTC.

This clonotype was picked up one time. Likely a read error: the CDR3 ends without its conserved phenylalanine or tryptophan. This sequence joins TRBV28 and TRBJ2-5; 8 nucleotides match TRBD2. The CDR3 is 17 amino acids. V lost 3 bases and J lost 1; bases outside the gene matches: 10. Per the germline V gene, CDR1 is MDHEN and CDR2 is SYDVKM. CDR3 sequence (DNA): TGTGCCAGCAGTTTCGGGTGGAGCGGGAGAGTCCAAGAGACCCAGTACCTC. Residues: CASSFGWSGRVQETQYL.

There are many counts of this clonotype. This chain connects TRBV9 to TRBJ2-1; 9 bases are a match to TRBD2. The CDR3 is made up of 15 amino acids. The V gene end was trimmed by 0 bases and the J gene end by 8 bases; junction bases not matched to a gene: 6. Germline CDR1 reads SGDLS; CDR2 reads YYNGEE. CDR3 nucleotide sequence: TGTGCCAGCAGCGTAGGTGCTAGCGGGATCTATGAGCAGTTCTTC. Its translation is CASSVGASGIYEQFF.

This chain joins TRBV9 and TRBJ2-7; the D is unclear. This CDR3 has 15 amino acids. Trimming removed 0 bases from V and 2 bases from J, with 12 bases in between. Germline V gives CDR1 SGDLS, CDR2 YYNGEE. The CDR3 region has the DNA TGTGCCAGCAGCGTAGCTACACATACGACCTACGAGCAGTACTTC. The encoded protein is CASSVATHTTYEQYF.